The 27 T cell receptor beta chains below come from one sample, sequenced in a study of regulatory T cells in long-lasting Graves disease. The sample's time point: newly diagnosed GD, antithyroid drugs for less than 3 months. The TCR library was prepared using RNA isolated from PBMCs. Relying on iRepertoire HTBI primers and Arm-PCR of CDR3 regions, the team built TCR beta libraries. TCRdb re-analysed the multiplex PCR reads in MiXCR, keeping a single row per CDR3 protein. The table shows fewer than 350,000 distinct CDR3 sequences, with about a sixth occurring only once. The starting material was peripheral blood mononuclear cells (PBMCs), obtained at new diagnosis, from a patient treated with antithyroid drugs. These receptors originate from a female donor with Graves disease.

There are many counts of this clonotype. The V and J genes are TRBV24-1 and TRBJ1-1; D gene unclear. The CDR3 covers 12 residues. Germline lookup yields CDR1 KGHDR and CDR2 SFDVKD. The germline V and J ends were trimmed by 9 bases and 4 bases, with 11 bases remaining between them. CDR3 nucleotides: TGTGCCACCCGGAGGAGGGTCACTGAAGCTTTCTTT. Translation gives CATRRRVTEAFF.

The rearrangement links TRBV18 to TRBJ1-3, with D perhaps matching TRBD1 (5 bases). Germline V gene sequence: CDR1 KGHSH, CDR2 LQKENI. Trimming removed 6 bases at V and 0 bases at J, with 9 bases between. The CDR3 spans 14 residues. CDR3 coding DNA: TGTGCCAGCTCTCGGGGCCTCTCTGGAAACACCATATATTTT. The encoded protein is CASSRGLSGNTIYF.

The table lists this clonotype with many counts. This sequence joins TRBV9 and TRBJ2-3; possible D gene TRBD2, 5 bases. The V gene's germline CDR1 is SGDLS and CDR2 YYNGEE. This CDR3 region has 16 residues. V was cut by 3 bases and J by 4 bases, with 18 bases left in between. CDR3 DNA: TGTGCCAGCAGCGCTGGCCGGTCAATCGGGGCAGATACGCAGTATTTT. This codes for CASSAGRSIGADTQYF.

This clonotype came up many times. The rearrangement links TRBV6-5 to TRBJ1-6; D call uncertain. The CDR3 is 15 residues long. V dropped 0 bases and J dropped 10 bases, with 13 bases sitting between them. Germline V lookup: CDR1 MNHEY, CDR2 SVGAGI. CDR3 in DNA: TGTGCCAGCAGTTACTCGAACAACGGAGGGTCACCCCTCCACTTT. This sequence encodes CASSYSNNGGSPLHF.

V usage is TRBV3-1 and J usage is TRBJ2-3; 7 bases line up with TRBD2. This CDR3 has 13 residues. The germline CDR1 and CDR2 sequences are LGHDT and YNNKEL (reference sequence). The junction had 5 bases not matched to a gene; V was cut back by 1 base and J by 10 bases. The CDR3 here is CASSQAGGVAQYF. CDR3 DNA sequence: TGTGCCAGCAGCCAAGCGGGGGGAGTTGCGCAGTATTTT.

This clonotype occurred once. The chain has TRBV7-3 and TRBJ2-3; possibly TRBD1 for D (6 bases). The CDR3 is made up of 14 amino acids. Germline loops: CDR1 SGHTA, CDR2 FQGTGA. V lost 5 bases, J lost 6 bases, and 15 bases lay in between. In DNA, the CDR3 is TGTGCCAGCAGCGCTAACAGGGCTAAGGATACGCAGTATTTT. Amino acid sequence: CASSANRAKDTQYF.

The chain couples TRBV7-9 to TRBJ2-1; 8 bases line up with TRBD2. The V segment lost 4 bases and the J segment 9 bases; nucleotides outside the gene matches: 2. This CDR3 comprises 12 residues. Germline V gene sequence: CDR1 SEHNR, CDR2 FQNEAQ (reference sequence). The CDR3 here is CASSSGGGEQFF. The CDR3 nucleotides read TGTGCCAGCAGCTCGGGGGGGGGTGAGCAGTTCTTC. The variable domain in full, with the rest retrieved from reference TRBV7-9 and TRBJ2-1, is DTGVSQNPRHKITKRGQNVTFRCDPISEHNRLYWYRQTLGQGPEFLTYFQNEAQLEKSRLLSDRFSAERPKGSFSTLEIQRTEQGDSAMYLCASSSGGGEQFFGPGTRLTVL.

This clonotype was seen ten or more times. The chain has TRBV6-5 and TRBJ1-2; D is unresolved. This CDR3 region has 14 residues. Germline V CDR1 and CDR2: MNHEY, SVGAGI. The ends were cut back, 2 bases at V and 4 bases at J, with 11 bases in the middle. CDR3 sequence: CASSYPGSPYGYTF. The CDR3 DNA reads as TGTGCCAGCAGTTACCCGGGATCTCCCTATGGCTACACCTTC.

This clonotype was seen more than once but under ten times. The chain employs TRBV14 and TRBJ2-3, with D possibly TRBD2 on 5 matching bases. The CDR3 length is 15 residues. Germline V gene data show CDR1 as SGHDN and CDR2 as FVKESK. V lost 5 bases, J lost 0 bases, and 12 bases lay in between. The CDR3 DNA reads TGTGCCAGCAGCGAGCGGAAACCTAGCACAGATACGCAGTATTTT. Encoded protein: CASSERKPSTDTQYF.

There are many counts of this clonotype. The rearrangement uses TRBV2 and TRBJ2-1; no reliable D call. Trimming shortened V by 7 bases and J by 0 bases, and 13 bases separated the two germline ends. There are 15 residues in the CDR3. Germline V gene lookup returns CDR1 SNHLY and CDR2 FYNNEI. The CDR3 sequence is CASTTTLSSYNEQFF. CDR3 in DNA: TGTGCCAGCACCACGACACTGAGCTCCTACAATGAGCAGTTCTTC. The full variable domain, in which reference TRBV2 and TRBJ2-1 provide the parts outside the CDR3, is EPEVTQTPSHQVTQMGQEVILRCVPISNHLYFYWYRQILGQKVEFLVSFYNNEISEKSEIFDDQFSVERPDGSNFTLKIRSTKLEDSAMYFCASTTTLSSYNEQFFGPGTRLTVL.

This clonotype was seen at least ten times. The chain is built from TRBV7-6 and TRBJ2-3; D not resolved. Germline V CDR1 and CDR2: SGHVS, FNYEAQ. V lost 2 bases to trimming and J lost 1 base, with 13 bases between them. CDR3 length equals 16 residues. In DNA, the CDR3 is TGTGCCAGCAGCTTACAAGGATTCGCGGGCACAGATACGCAGTATTTT. Translation gives CASSLQGFAGTDTQYF. Looking up the rest from reference TRBV7-6 and TRBJ2-3 gives the full variable domain: GAGVSQSPRYKVTKRGQDVALRCDPISGHVSLYWYRQALGQGPEFLTYFNYEAQQDKSGLPNDRFSAERPEGSISTLTIQRTEQRDSAMYRCASSLQGFAGTDTQYFGPGTRLTVL.

With respect to this clonotype: A far larger clone is one base from this, pointing to a likely read error. The chain carries TRBV7-9 and TRBJ2-7; possibly TRBD1 for D (6 bases). The CDR3 runs 17 residues. Germline values: CDR1 SEHNR, CDR2 FQNEAQ (reference sequence). CDR3 nucleotides: TGTGCCAGCAGCGCTGAAGAGACAGGCCTGAGCTCCTACGAGCAGTGCTTC. Translating it yields CASSAEETGLSSYEQCF.

In its sample, this clonotype was seen once. The chain has TRBV2 and TRBJ2-1; D is perhaps TRBD1 or TRBD2 (5 bases each). The CDR3 length is 13 residues. V lost 6 bases to trimming and J lost 7 bases, with 13 bases between them. From germline, CDR1 is SNHLY and CDR2 FYNNEI. CDR3 in amino acids: CASRLSWGNEQFF. The CDR3, as DNA: TGTGCCAGCAGGCTGTCCTGGGGGAATGAGCAGTTCTTC.

The genes are TRBV11-3 and TRBJ2-6, with D uncertain. The V end was cut by 4 bases, the J end by 0 bases, with 4 bases between. Germline CDR1 SGHNT, CDR2 YENEEA. This CDR3 has 14 residues. The CDR3 nucleotides are TGTGCCAGCAGCTCGGACTCTGGGGCCAACGTCCTGACTTTC. Its protein is CASSSDSGANVLTF.

Many counts were recorded for this clonotype. The V and J genes are TRBV2 and TRBJ2-2, with 8 bases fitting TRBD1. Germline V lookup: CDR1 SNHLY, CDR2 FYNNEI. V trimming: 4 bases; J trimming: 4 bases; junction bases outside the gene matches: 11. The CDR3 runs 17 residues. Here the CDR3 reads CASSVSRGRVVTGELFF. The CDR3, as DNA: TGTGCCAGCAGTGTGAGCAGGGGGCGAGTTGTCACCGGGGAGCTGTTTTTT.

This clonotype was seen at least ten times. The rearrangement uses TRBV20-1 and TRBJ1-3; TRBD1 might be the D (5 bases). There are 14 residues in the CDR3. Germline values: CDR1 DFQATT, CDR2 SNEGSKA (reference sequence). Trimming stripped 1 base from V and 4 bases from J, with 11 bases between. The CDR3 region is CSARGPGWGNTIYF. CDR3 nucleotide sequence: TGCAGTGCTAGAGGACCAGGGTGGGGAAACACCATATATTTT.

This clonotype was seen a few times. The chain recombines TRBV29-1 with TRBJ2-5; 7 bases are a match to TRBD1. After removal of 4 bases from V and 5 bases from J, the junction contained 7 bases not matched to a gene. The CDR3 spans 13 residues. The germline gives CDR1 SQVTM, CDR2 ANQGSEA. The CDR3 reads CSVGNARGETQYF. The DNA of the CDR3 is TGCAGCGTTGGTAATGCCAGGGGGGAGACCCAGTACTTC.

The V call is TRBV2, the J call TRBJ1-1; the D is unclear. V was trimmed by 0 bases and J by 10 bases, leaving 12 bases between them. The CDR3 contains 13 residues. From germline, CDR1 is SNHLY and CDR2 FYNNEI. The CDR3, as DNA: TGTGCCAGCAGTGAAGCACCAGCGGATGTAGCTTTCTTT. Its protein is CASSEAPADVAFF. Variable domain in full (rest from reference TRBV2 and TRBJ1-1): EPEVTQTPSHQVTQMGQEVILRCVPISNHLYFYWYRQILGQKVEFLVSFYNNEISEKSEIFDDQFSVERPDGSNFTLKIRSTKLEDSAMYFCASSEAPADVAFFGQGTRLTVV.

This chain connects TRBV2 to TRBJ2-3; the match to TRBD2 covers 14 bases. The V gene end was trimmed by 5 bases and the J gene end by 0 bases; junction bases not matched to a gene: 4. The germline V gene encodes CDR1 SNHLY and CDR2 FYNNEI. The CDR3 spans 17 residues. The CDR3 reads CASSRTSGRNSTDTQYF. CDR3 coding DNA: TGTGCCAGCAGTAGGACTAGCGGGAGGAACAGCACAGATACGCAGTATTTT.

In regard to this clonotype: A much more abundant neighbour one base away suggests this may be a read error. The final CDR3 position lacks the conserved phenylalanine or tryptophan, pointing to a likely read error. The chain joins TRBV7-2 to TRBJ1-1; D not certain. Germline V CDR1 and CDR2: SGHTA, FQGNSA. The germline V and J ends were trimmed by 4 bases and 1 base, with 13 bases remaining between them. The CDR3 is 15 amino acids. CDR3 nucleotide sequence: TGTGCCAGCAGCTCCCGTACCGACGGGAACACTGAAGCTTTCTGT. Encoded protein: CASSSRTDGNTEAFC.

This clonotype was counted at least ten times. The chain joins TRBV12-3 or TRBV12-4 to TRBJ2-1, with D tentatively TRBD2 (5 bases). Trimming shortened V by 4 bases and J by 5 bases, and 12 bases separated the two germline ends. The CDR3 is 14 residues long. CDR3 in amino acids: CASSWHPRDNEQFF. CDR3 DNA sequence: TGTGCCAGCAGTTGGCACCCGAGGGACAATGAGCAGTTCTTC.

The CDR3 here is CASSYSISAEQYF. CDR3 DNA: TGTGCCAGCAGTTACTCGATCTCGGCCGAGCAGTACTTC. The rearrangement uses TRBV6-5 and TRBJ2-7; D is unclear. Germline values: CDR1 MNHEY, CDR2 SVGAGI. Trimming stripped 0 bases from V and 6 bases from J, with 9 bases between. The CDR3 totals 13 residues.

This clonotype was seen a few times. This may be a read error: a much more frequent sequence differs by one nucleotide. This chain connects TRBV30 to TRBJ1-4; D is unresolved. Germline CDR1 and CDR2: GTSNPN and SVGIG (reference sequence). This CDR3 contains 13 residues. The CDR3: CVWSFRRSEKLFF. The CDR3 DNA reads TGTGTCTGGAGTTTCCGGCGGTCCGAAAAACTGTTTTTT. The entire variable domain, with the rest obtained from reference TRBV30 and TRBJ1-4, is as follows: SQTIHQWPATLVQPVGSPLSLECTVEGTSNPNLYWYRQAAGRGLQLLFYSVGIGQISSEVPQNLSASRPQDRQFILSSKKLLLSDSGFYLCVWSFRRSEKLFFGSGTQLSVL.

The rearrangement uses TRBV6-2 or TRBV6-3 and TRBJ2-1, with unresolved D. The CDR3 spans 11 residues. V dropped 5 bases and J dropped 8 bases, with 7 bases sitting between them. CDR1 and CDR2 from the germline V gene are MNHEY and SVGEGT. The CDR3 nucleotides read TGTGCCAGCAGTGCGCTAGATGAGCAGTTCTTC. The encoded protein is CASSALDEQFF.

This clonotype was counted ten times or more. The rearrangement joins TRBV10-3 to TRBJ2-7; D call uncertain. CDR3 length: 14 residues. Germline lookup yields CDR1 ENHRY and CDR2 SYGVKD. V was pared by 3 bases and J by 0 bases, with 9 bases between. This chain's CDR3 is CAISDSGGSYEQYF. DNA of the CDR3: TGTGCCATCAGTGATTCCGGTGGCTCCTACGAGCAGTACTTC.

This clonotype was seen ten or more times. The J gene is TRBJ2-2, the V gene TRBV6-1; D unresolved. V was cut by 5 bases and J by 7 bases, with 11 bases left in between. Germline CDR1 reads MNHNS; CDR2 reads SASEGT. The CDR3 has 13 amino acids. The CDR3 spells CASSPRLDGELFF. The DNA for the CDR3 is TGTGCCAGCAGTCCCCGTTTGGACGGGGAGCTGTTTTTT.

In this sample, this clonotype turned up many times. The chain combines TRBV27 with TRBJ2-1, with TRBD2 as a possible D gene (5 bases). Between the trimmed V and J ends, which lost 5 bases and 4 bases, there was a span of 12 bases. The CDR3 runs to 14 residues. CDR1 MNHEY and CDR2 SMNVEV come from the germline V gene (reference sequence). CDR3 loop: CASSTPGKYNEQFF. The CDR3 nucleotides are TGTGCCAGCAGTACGCCGGGAAAATACAATGAGCAGTTCTTC.